This T cell receptor (beta chain) was found in a study of graft-versus-host responses after intestinal transplantation. Findings of the study overall: Marrow from the recipient contained GvH clones, some of which had appeared first in ileum or blood. Those patients showing graft-donor T cell macrochimerism displayed high graft-versus-host to host-versus-graft clonal ratios in allografts.

Comment on this clone: No antigen is known for it.

Sequencing used immunoSEQ multiplex PCR; TCRdb keeps in-frame clones, though not all of them. The sample contains some 44,000 clones, just under 95% of which appear only once. The CDR3 consists of 15 residues. The ends lost 8 bases at V and 8 bases at J; junction bases unmatched: 14. Germline lookup yields CDR1 MNHEY and CDR2 SMNVEV (reference sequence). The sequence came from a human patient who received an intestinal transplant, so some T cells may come from the graft donor. This chain uses TRBV27 with TRBJ1-4; 7 bases map to TRBD1. The sequences come from PBMCs, collected more than 310 days after intestinal transplant. The CDR3 DNA reads TGTGCCAGCTATCCCAGGGGGGGGGCGGGCGAAAAACTGTTTTTT. This encodes CASYPRGGAGEKLFF.